A selection of T cell receptor beta chains follows, all from one sample in a study of blood T cell repertoires in COVID-19. TCRdb's table, derived via immunoSEQ multiplex PCR, lists solely in-frame clones and lacks some. The profile shows 200,000 to 250,000 clones, approximately 90% of them singletons. Sequencing was done on a sample of peripheral blood. All receptors come from a woman between 45 and 65 years old with COVID-19, enrolled during active disease. The CDR3 runs from the conserved cysteine through the conserved F or W. Fields, in order: V gene, clone size, J gene, D gene, CDR3 protein, CDR3 DNA. A D gene is named only where the DNA matches it firmly. The size entry is marked missing in some rows and otherwise reads once, few, many or a size class.

TRBV2	.	TRBJ2-5	.	CASRGQMETQYF	TGTGCCAGCCGGGGACAAATGGAGACCCAGTACTTC
TRBV28	few	TRBJ2-3	TRBD2	CASSLKAGGRTDTQYF	TGTGCCAGCAGTTTAAAAGCGGGGGGTCGCACAGATACGCAGTATTTT
TRBV5-1	once	TRBJ2-7	TRBD2	CASSPDTGGYEQYF	TGCGCCAGCAGCCCCGACACGGGGGGCTACGAGCAGTACTTC
TRBV4-1	.	TRBJ1-1	TRBD1	CASERGPGTEAFF	TGCGCCAGCGAAAGGGGGCCGGGCACTGAAGCTTTCTTT
TRBV12-3/TRBV12-4	.	TRBJ2-7	.	CASSFSPNYEQYF	TGTGCCAGCAGTTTTAGCCCCAACTACGAGCAGTACTTC
TRBV11-2	.	TRBJ2-5	TRBD2	CASSRPGLAGGLETQYF	TGTGCCAGCAGTCGACCGGGACTAGCGGGGGGGCTGGAGACCCAGTACTTC
TRBV29-1	.	TRBJ1-2	.	CSVVPGNSRGYTF	TGCAGCGTAGTTCCAGGGAATTCAAGAGGCTACACCTTC
TRBV7-2	.	TRBJ2-4	.	CASSYSLLAKNIQYF	TGTGCCAGCAGCTACTCCCTACTAGCCAAAAACATTCAGTACTTC
TRBV9	.	TRBJ2-3	TRBD1	CASSVGDRRSGDTQYF	TGTGCCAGCAGCGTAGGGGACAGGCGCTCAGGAGATACGCAGTATTTT
TRBV19	.	TRBJ1-2	TRBD1	CASRPIGGTGDGYTF	TGTGCCAGTAGACCCATCGGCGGGACAGGGGACGGCTACACCTTC
TRBV5-4	.	TRBJ1-2	.	CASSPDPQGSSYGYTF	TGTGCCAGCAGCCCTGACCCACAGGGTTCCAGCTATGGCTACACCTTC
TRBV6-5	.	TRBJ2-5	TRBD2	CASSYSSSGGHQYF	TGTGCCAGCAGTTACTCTAGTAGCGGGGGACACCAGTACTTC
TRBV19	.	TRBJ1-6	.	CASSSTAADNSPLHF	TGTGCCAGTAGTTCGACAGCCGCGGATAATTCACCCCTCCACTTT
TRBV9	.	TRBJ2-1	TRBD2	CASSVASSGGANEQFF	TGTGCCAGCAGCGTAGCCTCTAGCGGGGGGGCTAATGAGCAGTTCTTC
TRBV24-1	.	TRBJ2-5	TRBD1	CATSDSIGGSQETQYF	TGTGCCACCAGTGATTCTATAGGGGGCTCCCAAGAGACCCAGTACTTC
TRBV28	few	TRBJ1-5	.	CASIPMRGFDQPQHF	TGTGCCAGCATCCCCATGAGGGGGTTTGATCAGCCCCAGCATTTT
TRBV7-8	.	TRBJ1-1	.	CASRPREGSTEAFF	TGTGCCAGCAGACCAAGGGAGGGGAGCACTGAAGCTTTCTTT
TRBV6-1	.	TRBJ1-1	.	CASSEVWEVLSNTEAFF	TGTGCCAGCAGTGAGGTATGGGAGGTCCTTTCGAACACTGAAGCTTTCTTT
TRBV12-5	once	TRBJ1-2	.	CASGFLQGQGYTF	TGTGCTAGTGGTTTCCTCCAGGGTCAGGGCTACACCTTC
TRBV11-2	.	TRBJ2-2	TRBD2	CASSFSGLAGAPNTGELFF	TGTGCCAGCAGCTTCTCGGGACTAGCGGGGGCCCCAAACACCGGGGAGCTGTTTTTT
TRBV9	once	TRBJ2-3	TRBD2	CASSVVSSGVASTDTQYF	TGTGCCAGCAGCGTAGTGTCTAGCGGGGTTGCGAGCACAGATACGCAGTATTTT
TRBV7-8	.	TRBJ2-3	.	CASSPADTQYF	TGTGCCAGCAGCCCAGCAGATACGCAGTATTTT
TRBV9	.	TRBJ2-1	TRBD1	CASSVAGGGQGEQFF	TGTGCCAGCAGCGTAGCAGGGGGGGGACAGGGTGAGCAGTTCTTC
TRBV6-5	.	TRBJ2-3	TRBD1	CASPPRGLTDTQYF	TGTGCCAGCCCCCCCAGGGGGCTTACAGATACGCAGTATTTT
TRBV4-1	.	TRBJ2-1	TRBD2	CASSPGGPNEQFF	TGCGCCAGCAGCCCGGGGGGGCCTAATGAGCAGTTCTTC
TRBV4-1	.	TRBJ1-5	.	CASTLTFPGSYSNQPQHF	TGCGCCAGCACTCTAACGTTTCCAGGGTCCTATAGCAATCAGCCCCAGCATTTT
TRBV30	.	TRBJ2-2	.	CAWRGALGTGELFF	TGTGCCTGGAGAGGGGCCTTGGGGACCGGGGAGCTGTTTTTT
TRBV9	.	TRBJ2-3	TRBD2	CASSVPTSGGPDRTQYF	TGTGCCAGCAGCGTCCCCACTAGCGGGGGCCCGGACAGGACGCAGTATTTT
TRBV27	.	TRBJ1-5	.	CASSLVGAGNQPQHF	TGTGCCAGCAGTTTAGTGGGGGCGGGCAATCAGCCCCAGCATTTT
TRBV30	.	TRBJ2-1	TRBD1	CAWMEGTGPYNEQFF	TGTGCCTGGATGGAAGGGACAGGGCCCTACAATGAGCAGTTCTTC
TRBV30	.	TRBJ2-3	.	CAFSTAGDTQYF	TGTGCCTTCTCTACGGCGGGAGATACGCAGTATTTT
TRBV27	once	TRBJ2-1	.	CASTIRIGDNEQFF	TGTGCCAGCACCATTCGTATAGGGGACAATGAGCAGTTCTTC
TRBV5-8	.	TRBJ2-1	TRBD1	CASSHGQGLNEQFF	TGTGCCAGCAGCCACGGACAGGGTTTGAATGAGCAGTTCTTC
TRBV7-8	.	TRBJ2-7	TRBD2	CASSFAQTSGGAEQYF	TGTGCCAGCAGCTTCGCTCAGACTAGCGGGGGGGCGGAGCAGTACTTC
TRBV2	.	TRBJ1-2	TRBD1	CASSYLPGGPYGYTF	TGTGCCAGCAGCTACCTCCCAGGGGGCCCCTATGGCTACACCTTC
TRBV7-2	.	TRBJ1-2	.	CASSLSQAYGYTF	TGTGCCAGCAGCTTAAGTCAGGCCTATGGCTACACCTTC
TRBV21-1	.	TRBJ2-2	.	CASSKARGGTWELFF	TGTGCCAGCAGCAAAGCGAGAGGGGGCACTTGGGAGCTGTTTTTT
TRBV29-1	.	TRBJ2-5	.	CSVEHFAGGETQYF	TGCAGCGTTGAGCACTTCGCAGGGGGGGAGACCCAGTACTTC
TRBV30	.	TRBJ1-2	.	CAWSDDRTYGYTF	TGTGCCTGGAGTGACGACAGGACCTATGGCTACACCTTC
TRBV13	once	TRBJ2-4	.	CASSLDGVGDIQYF	TGTGCCAGCAGCTTAGACGGGGTCGGGGACATTCAGTACTTC
TRBV6-1	.	TRBJ1-3	.	CASSERRSSGNTIYF	TGTGCCAGCAGTGAGCGGAGGAGCTCTGGAAACACCATATATTTT
TRBV15	.	TRBJ2-7	.	CATTEGEVEYF	TGTGCCACCACCGAGGGGGAAGTGGAGTACTTC
TRBV4-3	.	TRBJ2-2	.	CASSQGTTNTGELFF	TGCGCCAGCAGCCAAGGGACTACGAACACCGGGGAGCTGTTTTTT
TRBV7-3	.	TRBJ2-2	TRBD2	CASSSGLAGNTGELFF	TGTGCCAGCAGCTCGGGACTAGCGGGGAACACCGGGGAGCTGTTTTTT
TRBV18	.	TRBJ1-2	.	CASSPPGRPHVYGYTF	TGTGCCAGCTCACCACCGGGCAGGCCCCATGTCTATGGCTACACCTTC
TRBV2	.	TRBJ1-4	TRBD1	CASQTGDEKLFF	TGTGCCAGCCAGACAGGGGACGAAAAACTGTTTTTT
TRBV3-1/TRBV3-2	.	TRBJ1-2	TRBD1	CASSQGGTGIDYGYTF	TGTGCCAGCAGCCAAGGGGGGACAGGGATCGACTATGGCTACACCTTC
TRBV9	.	TRBJ2-2	.	CASSVSANTGELFF	TGTGCCAGCAGCGTATCCGCGAACACCGGGGAGCTGTTTTTT
TRBV5-1	once	TRBJ2-1	TRBD2	CASSLVASGYNEQFF	TGCGCCAGCAGCTTGGTAGCTAGCGGGTACAATGAGCAGTTCTTC
TRBV29-1	.	TRBJ2-7	TRBD2	CSVSGGSSYEQYF	TGCAGCGTTAGCGGGGGGAGCTCCTACGAGCAGTACTTC